The 13 T cell receptor beta chains below come from one sample, sequenced in a study of T cell responses to AZD1222 COVID-19 vaccine (dated by TCRdb to the early 2020s). The sample's time point label, in plain terms: baseline before first vaccination. To prepare the library, the immunoSEQ multiplex PCR assay was applied. The clones in this table, taken by TCRdb from immuneACCESS, are in-frame only. Not every clone is retained; where verified, under half of the shortfall comes from an unresolved V gene, and the cause of the rest is unknown. This sample lists about 170,000 clones; roughly nine tenths were detected once. The ten biggest clones cover 6.9% of the sample. The source material was peripheral blood, sampled on day 0 of AZD1222 vaccination. The source of these receptors is an adult in good health.

The rearrangement links TRBV6-2 or TRBV6-3 to TRBJ2-3, with 15 nucleotides matching TRBD2. Germline values: CDR1 MNHEY, CDR2 SVGEGT. This CDR3 contains 19 residues. The V and J ends lost 2 bases and 1 base, in that order; junction bases with no gene match: 7. CDR3 coding DNA: TGTGCCAGCAGTTACGCCGGAGGACTAGCGGGGGGGGGCACAGATACGCAGTATTTT. Translated: CASSYAGGLAGGGTDTQYF.

J is TRBJ2-6 and V is TRBV4-1; D remains ambiguous. Per germline, CDR1 MGHRA and CDR2 YSYEKL. Deletions cut 2 bases from V and 0 bases from J, with 5 bases between. This CDR3 has 15 residues. CDR3 in amino acids: CASSQRSSGANVLTF. The CDR3 DNA is TGCGCCAGCAGCCAAAGGTCCTCTGGGGCCAACGTCCTGACTTTC.

The rearrangement links TRBV7-3 to TRBJ2-3, with 8 bases fitting TRBD2. The CDR3 loop spans 15 amino acids. Trimming removed 5 bases from V and 3 bases from J; junction bases left unmatched: 7. Germline CDR1 is SGHTA and CDR2 is FQGTGA. In nucleotides, the CDR3 is TGTGCCAGCAGCCTGACGGGGGGGAGGACAGATACGCAGTATTTT. Protein: CASSLTGGRTDTQYF.

The V gene is TRBV5-1, the J gene TRBJ2-7; TRBD2 matches 8 bases. The CDR3 is made up of 15 amino acids. Germline V gene data show CDR1 as SGHRS and CDR2 as YFSETQ. With 4 bases clipped from V and 1 base from J, the junction kept 7 bases outside the gene matches. Here the CDR3 reads CASSEAGGRSYEQYF. The DNA of the CDR3 is TGCGCCAGCAGCGAGGCGGGGGGAAGGTCCTACGAGCAGTACTTC.

CDR3 loop: CASSFLEQETQYF. DNA of the CDR3: TGTGCCAGCAGTTTTCTGGAGCAAGAGACCCAGTACTTC. J is TRBJ2-5 and V is TRBV27; the D is unclear. Germline V gene lookup returns CDR1 MNHEY and CDR2 SMNVEV (reference sequence). The V gene lost 3 bases and the J gene lost 2 bases, with 7 bases spanning the gap. The CDR3 has 13 amino acids.

The rearrangement joins TRBV6-2 or TRBV6-3 to TRBJ2-5; unclear D gene. Germline CDR1 MNHEY, CDR2 SVGEGT. The V and J ends lost 3 bases and 1 base respectively, with 15 bases between them. The CDR3 is made up of 16 amino acids. CDR3 residues: CASSYDTRTPQETQYF. The CDR3 nucleotides read TGTGCCAGCAGTTATGATACTCGGACCCCCCAAGAGACCCAGTACTTC.

V gene TRBV9 combines with J gene TRBJ2-1; TRBD2 agrees at 7 bases. This CDR3 is built from 19 residues. Germline V gene data show CDR1 as SGDLS and CDR2 as YYNGEE. V shed 0 bases and J 1 base; nucleotides not matched to a gene: 13. The CDR3 region has the DNA TGTGCCAGCAGCGTAGTAGGGCCGGGCGGGGGTTCATCCTACAATGAGCAGTTCTTC. Protein: CASSVVGPGGGSSYNEQFF.

The J gene is TRBJ1-6, the V gene TRBV7-9; D unresolved. The V and J ends lost 5 bases and 14 bases respectively, with 16 bases between them. Germline assignment: CDR1 SEHNR and CDR2 FQNEAQ (reference sequence). The CDR3 runs 13 residues. This CDR3 is CASSAAPDLTLHF. The CDR3 nucleotides are TGTGCCAGCAGCGCCGCGCCAGACCTAACCCTCCACTTT.

This clone has only one observation. The V gene is TRBV24-1, the J gene TRBJ2-7; possible D gene TRBD1, 6 bases. V lost 3 bases and J lost 5, with 13 bases in between. CDR1 is KGHDR and CDR2 is SFDVKD in the germline V gene. The CDR3 has 14 amino acids. The CDR3 loop reads CATSDPTGMNEQYF. CDR3 DNA sequence: TGTGCCACCAGTGATCCCACAGGGATGAACGAGCAGTACTTC.

This CDR3 reads CAISVSASNQPQHF. CDR3 coding DNA: TGTGCCATCAGTGTTTCAGCCTCCAATCAGCCCCAGCATTTT. The chain has TRBV10-3 and TRBJ1-5; D is ambiguous. V dropped 4 bases and J dropped 3 bases, with 10 bases sitting between them. CDR3 length: 14 residues. Germline V gene sequence: CDR1 ENHRY, CDR2 SYGVKD.

This clone was counted a few times. The chain has TRBV5-1 and TRBJ1-1; tentative D call: TRBD1 (5 bases). The CDR3 consists of 15 residues. With 0 bases removed from V and 3 bases from J, the gap between germline ends came to 12 bases. CDR1 SGHRS and CDR2 YFSETQ come from the germline V gene. This chain's CDR3 is CASSLGALRDTEAFF. CDR3 bases: TGCGCCAGCAGCTTGGGGGCCCTCAGGGACACTGAAGCTTTCTTT.

Points on this clone: Other DNA sequences in the same sample also yield this CDR3. J is TRBJ2-3 and V is TRBV7-3; TRBD2 matches at 7 bases. CDR3 length equals 15 residues. V trimming: 2 bases; J trimming: 2 bases; junction bases outside the gene matches: 4. The V gene's germline CDR1 is SGHTA and CDR2 FQGTGA. This CDR3 is CASSLSGGNTDTQYF. The CDR3 bases are TGTGCCAGCAGCTTATCGGGGGGAAACACAGATACGCAGTATTTT.

V usage is TRBV10-2 and J usage is TRBJ1-5; no firm D call. V was cut by 0 bases and J by 5 bases, with 2 bases left in between. Germline CDR1 reads WSHSY; CDR2 reads SAAADI. The CDR3 has 12 residues. CDR3 residues: CASSESDQPQHF. CDR3 coding DNA: TGCGCCAGCAGTGAGTCAGATCAGCCCCAGCATTTT.